This T cell receptor (beta chain) was recovered during a study of T cell responses to AZD1222 COVID-19 vaccine. Study conclusions and caveats: At baseline, seropositivity was found in only a handful of AZD1222 recipients. In all cases, repertoires were sampled only after the peak T cell response. Along spike, vaccine-associated CD4 TCRs were found throughout, with dominance at 160-218 and 743-854. A mostly white British donor set with more females was recruited, and clonal diversity was possibly underestimated.

A word on this clone: Its specificity is not known.

The germline V gene has CDR1 SGHRS and CDR2 YFSETQ. This CDR3 comprises 16 residues. The V end lost 5 bases, the J end lost 1 base, and 18 bases lay between the germline ends. Generated by immunoSEQ multiplex PCR, the TCRdb table keeps only in-frame clones and is missing some. The profile shows over 150,000 clones, 85% to 95% of them singletons. The chain has TRBV5-1 and TRBJ1-1; possibly TRBD1 for D (6 bases). This receptor was taken from an adult in good health. The sample was peripheral blood, taken on day 0 of AZD1222 vaccination. CDR3 in DNA: TGCGCCAGCAGTTTAGACGCTGACAGGCCGAACACTGAAGCTTTCTTT. Translating it yields CASSLDADRPNTEAFF.